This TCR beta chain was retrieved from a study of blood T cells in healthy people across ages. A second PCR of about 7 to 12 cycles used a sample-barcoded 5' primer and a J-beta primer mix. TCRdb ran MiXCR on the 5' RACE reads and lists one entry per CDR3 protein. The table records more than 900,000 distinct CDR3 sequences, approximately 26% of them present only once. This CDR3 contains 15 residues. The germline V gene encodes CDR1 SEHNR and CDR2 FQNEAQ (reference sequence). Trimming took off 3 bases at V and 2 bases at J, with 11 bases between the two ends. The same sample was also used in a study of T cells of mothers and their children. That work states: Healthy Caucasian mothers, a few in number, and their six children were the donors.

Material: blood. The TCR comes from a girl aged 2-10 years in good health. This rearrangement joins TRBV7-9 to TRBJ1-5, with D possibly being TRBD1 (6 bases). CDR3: CASSFTPGGNQPQHF. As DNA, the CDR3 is TGTGCCAGCAGCTTCACACCAGGGGGCAATCAGCCCCAGCATTTT.